The 11 T cell receptor beta chains presented below share a single source sample, sequenced in a study of T cell responses to AZD1222 COVID-19 vaccine. TCRdb's table, derived via immunoSEQ multiplex PCR, lists solely in-frame clones and lacks some. The profile shows around 110,000 clones, over 75% of them singletons. Sequencing used peripheral blood, obtained on day 0 of MenACWY control vaccination. The receptors stem from an adult in good health.

On this clone itself: The same CDR3 can be traced to other DNA sequences in this sample. V usage is TRBV7-9 and J usage is TRBJ2-5; TRBD1 aligns across 8 bases. Germline-derived CDR1 and CDR2 are SEHNR and FQNEAQ (reference sequence). V gave up 5 bases and J gave up 3 bases; unmatched junction bases: 5. CDR3 length: 14 amino acids. The CDR3 sequence is CASSQSTGEETQYF. Written as DNA, the CDR3 is TGTGCCAGCAGCCAGTCGACAGGGGAAGAGACCCAGTACTTC.

The chain carries TRBV10-3 and TRBJ2-2; D is possibly TRBD1 (5 bases). The CDR3 has 13 residues. The germline CDR1 and CDR2 sequences are ENHRY and SYGVKD. Trimming removed 8 bases at V and 4 bases at J, with 11 bases between. The CDR3 spells CAIGFQGTGELFF. The DNA of the CDR3 is TGTGCCATCGGTTTTCAGGGCACCGGGGAGCTGTTTTTT.

V and J are TRBV15 and TRBJ1-2; no clear D gene. Germline V lookup: CDR1 LNHNV, CDR2 YYDKDF (reference sequence). The ends were cut back, 0 bases at V and 8 bases at J, with 7 bases in the middle. CDR3 length: 12 residues. The CDR3 coding sequence is TGTGCCACCAGCAGAGAAGAATGGGGCTACACCTTC. This translates into CATSREEWGYTF.

This chain links TRBV3-1 (or the pseudogene TRBV3-2) with TRBJ2-7, with D uncertain. Germline assignment: CDR1 LGHDT and CDR2 YNNKEL (reference sequence). V lost 5 bases and J lost 4, with 12 bases in between. The CDR3 runs to 13 residues. The CDR3 DNA is TGTGCCAGCAGCGGGGAACAAGTATACGAGCAGTACTTC. It encodes CASSGEQVYEQYF.

This sequence joins TRBV5-8 and TRBJ1-2; a weak D match, TRBD1 (5 bases). This CDR3 contains 15 residues. The V and J ends lost 0 bases and 2 bases respectively, with 11 bases between them. Germline loops: CDR1 SGHTS, CDR2 YDEGEE. In DNA, the CDR3 is TGTGCCAGCAGCTTGGCGGGGGTTGAGAACTATGGCTACACCTTC. The encoded protein is CASSLAGVENYGYTF. Filled out from reference TRBV5-8 and TRBJ1-2, the complete variable domain reads EAGVTQSPTHLIKTRGQQATLRCSPISGHTSVYWYQQALGLGLQFLLWYDEGEERNRGNFPPRFSGRQFPNYSSELNVNALELEDSALYLCASSLAGVENYGYTFGSGTRLTVV.

V is TRBV3-1 (or the pseudogene TRBV3-2) and J is TRBJ2-3; 13 nucleotides match TRBD2. CDR3 length: 16 amino acids. Germline lookup yields CDR1 LGHDT and CDR2 YNNKEL (reference sequence). Trimming took 4 bases from V and 5 from J; bases not matched to a gene: 6. CDR3 coding DNA: TGTGCCAGCAGCCCACTAGCGGGGGGGAAGGGAGATACGCAGTATTTT. This gives the protein CASSPLAGGKGDTQYF.

The rearrangement uses TRBV7-2 and TRBJ2-5, with 8 positions matching TRBD2. This CDR3 is built from 14 residues. Trimming at V came to 4 bases and at J to 6 bases, leaving 7 bases not matched to a gene. Germline CDR1 SGHTA, CDR2 FQGNSA. The CDR3 coding sequence is TGTGCCAGCAGCTCTCCGGGACTAGGGAAGACCCAGTACTTC. It yields the protein CASSSPGLGKTQYF.

This sequence joins TRBV28 and TRBJ1-4; TRBD1 is a possible D gene (5 bases). Germline V CDR1 and CDR2: MDHEN, SYDVKM. The CDR3 contains 15 residues. V gave up 3 bases and J gave up 0 bases, with 8 bases separating them. The CDR3 region is CASSLWGSTNEKLFF. CDR3 nucleotides: TGTGCCAGCAGTTTGTGGGGCTCAACTAATGAAAAACTGTTTTTT.

The chain couples TRBV4-1 to TRBJ2-1; 8 bases are shared with TRBD2. Trimming cost V 2 bases and J 6 bases; bases outside gene matches: 12. The CDR3 runs 17 residues. Germline V gives CDR1 MGHRA, CDR2 YSYEKL. The CDR3 loop reads CASSQLHSSGGGNEQFF. CDR3 coding DNA: TGCGCCAGCAGCCAACTACACTCCAGCGGGGGCGGCAATGAGCAGTTCTTC.

V and J are TRBV9 and TRBJ1-1; 9 bases match TRBD1. CDR1 is SGDLS and CDR2 is YYNGEE in the germline V gene. CDR3 size: 17 residues. V was clipped by 4 bases and J by 0 bases; unmatched bases: 10. Here the CDR3 DNA reads TGTGCCAGCAGCCCCTCCCTAGGGACAGGGATGAACACTGAAGCTTTCTTT. It yields the protein CASSPSLGTGMNTEAFF.

The chain links TRBV29-1 to TRBJ2-7; the D call may be TRBD1 or TRBD2 (6 bases each). Trimming shortened V by 5 bases and J by 7 bases, and 15 bases separated the two germline ends. CDR3 length equals 12 residues. Germline CDR1 SQVTM, CDR2 ANQGSEA. The CDR3 nucleotides read TGCAGCGTTAGGGGGGCCTCCTCGGAGCAGTACTTC. Its protein is CSVRGASSEQYF.